This T cell receptor (beta chain) was captured in a study of tumor and adjacent non-tumor tissue in lung cancer. In the study overall: Patients were aged 31 to 76, fewer than twelve men and a handful of women, stage I to III.

On this clonotype: A much more abundant neighbour one base away suggests this may be a read error.

The CDR3 contains 13 residues. CDR1 and CDR2 from the germline V gene are SQVTM and ANQGSEA. A modified ARM-PCR protocol with three rounds of nested PCR amplified TCRbeta. From the multiplex PCR reads, TCRdb called clonotypes with MiXCR, one entry per CDR3 protein. The sample holds under 150,000 distinct CDR3 sequences, approximately 70% seen once. No cell sorting was done before RNA was extracted from the tissue. This clonotype was sampled from a man in his 60s with small cell lung cancer. The chain carries TRBV29-1 and TRBJ1-1; D ambiguous. The sequencing input was lung tumor tissue. CDR3 loop: CSVEGRVGTESFF. The CDR3 DNA reads as TGCAGCGTGGAGGGTCGGGTTGGCACTGAATCTTTCTTT.